A selection of T cell receptor beta chains follows, all from one sample in a study of cytomegalovirus exposure and HLA in healthy donors. Measured with immunoSEQ multiplex PCR; TCRdb has only the in-frame clones, and not every one. The sample has around 150,000 clones, around 92% seen once; the top ten hold 10%. Source material: PBMCs. These receptors originate from a woman younger than 30 in good health and CMV-seropositive. Both conserved end residues are part of each CDR3. D genes are given only for firm matches. Size values are once, few and many counts, or a class for expanded clones, and some rows have none.

NA	TRBV29-1	TRBJ2-7	TRBD1	CSVDGTASYEQYF	TGCAGCGTTGACGGGACAGCCTCCTACGAGCAGTACTTC
NA	TRBV9	TRBJ1-2	NA	CASSVDGNYGYTF	TGTGCCAGCAGCGTAGACGGGAACTATGGCTACACCTTC
NA	TRBV6-6	TRBJ1-1	TRBD1	CASSSRGLAEAFF	TGTGCCAGCAGCTCCAGGGGGCTGGCTGAAGCTTTCTTT
NA	TRBV7-2	TRBJ1-5	NA	CASSLATAEPQHF	TGTGCCAGCAGCTTAGCGACCGCGGAGCCCCAGCATTTT
NA	TRBV2	TRBJ2-1	TRBD2	CASSGSAGGSYNEQFF	TGTGCCAGCAGCGGGAGCGCGGGAGGCTCCTACAATGAGCAGTTCTTC
NA	TRBV6-5	TRBJ2-2	TRBD1	CASSSGTGGTGELFF	TGTGCCAGCAGTTCGGGGACAGGGGGCACCGGGGAGCTGTTTTTT
NA	TRBV19	TRBJ2-5	NA	CASRRVPGETQYF	TGTGCCAGTAGGAGAGTACCTGGAGAGACCCAGTACTTC
NA	TRBV28	TRBJ2-1	NA	CASSLGGAGSYNEQFF	TGTGCCAGCAGCTTGGGGGGGGCCGGGTCCTACAATGAGCAGTTCTTC
NA	TRBV6-1	TRBJ1-5	TRBD1	CASSEGTGGSGNQPQHF	TGTGCCAGCAGTGAAGGGACAGGGGGCTCAGGCAATCAGCCCCAGCATTTT
NA	TRBV28	TRBJ1-2	NA	CASSPKTDYGYTF	TGTGCCAGCAGTCCTAAGACTGATTATGGCTACACCTTC
NA	TRBV7-7	TRBJ2-1	NA	CASSLVAGEQFF	TGTGCTAGCAGCTTAGTAGCAGGGGAGCAGTTCTTC
NA	TRBV4-1	TRBJ1-5	NA	CASSQDPSGPQHF	TGCGCCAGCAGCCAAGATCCCTCGGGGCCCCAGCATTTT
NA	TRBV5-1	TRBJ2-1	TRBD2	CASSLWTRDEQFF	TGCGCCAGCAGCTTGTGGACTAGAGATGAGCAGTTCTTC
few	TRBV25-1	TRBJ1-5	NA	CASNEGSGQPQHF	TGTGCCAGCAACGAGGGTAGCGGTCAGCCCCAGCATTTT
NA	TRBV19	TRBJ2-1	NA	CASSGGSRGIDEQFF	TGTGCCAGTAGTGGCGGTAGCCGGGGAATCGATGAGCAGTTCTTC
NA	TRBV27	TRBJ2-7	TRBD1	CASSGGRDRLVF	TGTGCCAGCAGTGGGGGCCGGGACAGGCTAGTCTTC
NA	TRBV7-7	TRBJ2-1	NA	CASSLFGANNEQFF	TGTGCTAGCAGCCTCTTTGGAGCCAACAATGAGCAGTTCTTC
NA	TRBV9	TRBJ1-1	NA	CASSSRGVTEAFF	TGTGCCAGCAGCTCCAGGGGAGTCACTGAAGCTTTCTTT
NA	TRBV5-4	TRBJ1-1	TRBD1	CASNIDRDQSEAFF	TGTGCCAGCAACATAGACAGGGACCAATCTGAAGCTTTCTTT
NA	TRBV4-3	TRBJ2-2	NA	CASSQELDLNTGELFF	TGCGCCAGCAGCCAAGAACTTGACTTGAACACCGGGGAGCTGTTTTTT
NA	TRBV9	TRBJ2-2	NA	CASSADVDFSTGELFF	TGTGCCAGCAGCGCGGACGTGGACTTCTCTACCGGGGAGCTGTTTTTT
NA	TRBV5-1	TRBJ2-6	TRBD1	CASSTRTGSGANVLTF	TGCGCCAGCAGCACCAGGACAGGGTCTGGGGCCAACGTCCTGACTTTC
NA	TRBV5-5	TRBJ2-3	TRBD1	CASSFSTLQGATDTQYF	TGTGCCAGCAGCTTTTCTACTTTACAGGGGGCGACAGATACGCAGTATTTT
NA	TRBV5-1	TRBJ2-3	TRBD2	CASSTGLAGPTDTQYF	TGCGCCAGCAGCACTGGACTAGCGGGACCCACAGATACGCAGTATTTT
NA	TRBV15	TRBJ1-1	NA	CATSRDLSRAEAFF	TGTGCCACCAGCAGAGATCTATCGAGGGCTGAAGCTTTCTTT
NA	TRBV7-8	TRBJ2-7	NA	CASSLAGQGEQYF	TGTGCCAGCAGCTTAGCAGGGCAGGGCGAGCAGTACTTC
NA	TRBV7-3	TRBJ2-5	NA	CASSLRRGETQYF	TGTGCCAGCAGCTTGCGCAGGGGAGAGACCCAGTACTTC
NA	TRBV2	TRBJ2-1	TRBD2	CASSQTSGGLEQFF	TGTGCCAGCAGTCAGACTAGCGGGGGGTTGGAGCAGTTCTTC